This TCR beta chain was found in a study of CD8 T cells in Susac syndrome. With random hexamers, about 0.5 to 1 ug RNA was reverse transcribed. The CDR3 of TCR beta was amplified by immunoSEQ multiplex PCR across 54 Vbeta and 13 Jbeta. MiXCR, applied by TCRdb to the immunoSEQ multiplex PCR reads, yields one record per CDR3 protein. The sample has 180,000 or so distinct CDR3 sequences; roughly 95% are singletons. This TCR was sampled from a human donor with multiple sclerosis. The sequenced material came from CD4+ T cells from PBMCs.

The CDR3 DNA reads as TGTGCCATCAGCGGACAGCAAACAGGCTACACCTTC. Encoded protein: CAISGQQTGYTF. This chain links TRBV10-3 with TRBJ1-2; a weak D match, TRBD1 (6 bases). The CDR3 has 12 amino acids. V was clipped by 6 bases and J by 8 bases, with 13 bases between them. CDR1 is ENHRY and CDR2 is SYGVKD in the germline V gene.